The text below deals with one T cell receptor (beta chain). This clonotype was seen more than once but under ten times. Which antigen it targets is not known. One base away there is no much larger clone; base qualities are not given. Trimming accounts for 2 bases at V and 6 bases at J, while the number of junction bases matched to no gene is 7. The CDR3 goes from the cysteine to the phenylalanine over 17 residues. Solely the CDR3 DNA is kept, with 51 bases framed from the first base. The germline V gene (reference sequence) provides CDR1 LNHNV and CDR2 YYDKDF. The library was obtained by RT-PCR. The instrument was an Illumina HiSeq 2500. TCRdb cleaned the public reads at Q25 with fastp, built clones with MiXCR and kept in-frame beta chains. One record per CDR3 amino acid sequence lists the most common genes and DNA. This sample holds roughly 700,000 distinct CDR3 sequences; 15% to 17% were observed only once. Of the sample, approximately 10% falls within the top ten clones.

This entry comes from a study of response to subunit inactivated influenza vaccine (dated by TCRdb to 2017 to 2018). For the study in its entirety: To follow how T cells responded to a trivalent subunit inactivated influenza vaccine, the researchers relied on deep quantitative profiling of the T cell receptor repertoire.

What the work shows at the level of the full study, not this receptor alone: The authors proposed that each seasonal influenza vaccination may bring in only a limited number of new T cells.

Specimen: PBMCs from blood, collected about 12 days after vaccination. The clonotype was recovered from a man aged 50-59 years who received an inactivated influenza vaccine. Donor details come from another sample of the same person, matched by shared clones. The receptor chain draws on TRBV15 and TRBJ2-3, with 14 bases aligning to TRBD2. The CDR3: CATSRPTSGRAPDTQYF. The DNA sequence is TGTGCCACCAGCAGACCGACTAGCGGGAGGGCCCCGGATACGCAGTATTTT.